These 24 T cell receptor beta chains came from one sample sequenced in a study of CD8 T cells in Susac syndrome. RNA in amounts of roughly 0.5 to 1 ug was reverse transcribed with random hexamers. TCRdb processed the immunoSEQ multiplex PCR reads anew with MiXCR; each CDR3 protein has one entry. The sample has about 150,000 distinct CDR3 sequences, less than 97% seen once. Sequencing was performed on CD8+ T cells from PBMCs. The source of these receptors is a human donor with multiple sclerosis.

V usage is TRBV20-1 and J usage is TRBJ2-1; 12 bases agree with TRBD2. V gave up 1 base and J gave up 3 bases; unmatched junction bases: 7. The CDR3 has 17 residues. Germline V gene sequence: CDR1 DFQATT, CDR2 SNEGSKA (reference sequence). Here the CDR3 DNA reads TGCAGTGCTAGAGTCGCGGGACTAGCGGGCTACTACAATGAGCAGTTCTTC. This codes for CSARVAGLAGYYNEQFF.

The CDR3 region is CAAGNILSGAFF. As DNA, the CDR3 is TGTGCGGCAGGGAATATATTGTCTGGGGCTTTCTTT. The chain combines TRBV3-1 with TRBJ1-1; D might be TRBD1 (5 bases). Looked up from germline, CDR1 is LGHDT and CDR2 is YNNKEL (reference sequence). This CDR3 spans 12 amino acids. Full variable domain (missing parts from reference TRBV3-1 and TRBJ1-1): DTAVSQTPKYLVTQMGNDKSIKCEQNLGHDTMYWYKQDSKKFLKIMFSYNNKELIINETVPNRFSPKSPDKAHLNLHINSLELGDSAVYFCAAGNILSGAFFGQGTRLTVV.

The J gene is TRBJ2-2, the V gene TRBV6-2 or TRBV6-3; 8 nucleotides agree with TRBD1. Germline values: CDR1 MNHEY, CDR2 SVGEGT. There are 17 residues in the CDR3. Trimming cost V 0 bases and J 1 base; bases outside gene matches: 4. The CDR3 sequence: CASSYSRGQGNTGELFF. In DNA form, the CDR3 reads TGTGCCAGCAGTTACTCCCGAGGACAGGGGAACACCGGGGAGCTGTTTTTT.

The chain combines TRBV6-5 with TRBJ2-2; no firm D call. The CDR3 sequence is 13 residues long. Germline CDR1 MNHEY, CDR2 SVGAGI. V was pared by 7 bases and J by 6 bases, with 12 bases between. Here the CDR3 DNA reads TGTGCCAGCACCCTCTCCACTCCCGGGGAGCTGTTTTTT. This encodes CASTLSTPGELFF.

CDR3 residues: CSAKASGGALQETQYF. The CDR3 bases are TGCAGTGCTAAGGCTAGCGGGGGGGCCCTTCAAGAGACCCAGTACTTC. This sequence joins TRBV20-1 and TRBJ2-5; TRBD2 matches at 12 bases. Germline CDR1 is DFQATT and CDR2 is SNEGSKA (reference sequence). The CDR3 covers 16 residues. The ends lost 4 bases at V and 2 bases at J; junction bases unmatched: 8.

This clonotype occurred once. The rearrangement joins TRBV5-6 to TRBJ2-1; TRBD2 might be the D (6 bases). Between the trimmed V and J ends, which lost 3 bases and 5 bases, there was a span of 6 bases. This CDR3 spans 12 amino acids. Germline V gene data show CDR1 as SGHDT and CDR2 as YYEEEE. The CDR3 DNA sequence: TGTGCCAGCAGCTGGGGGGACAATGAGCAGTTCTTC. This encodes CASSWGDNEQFF.

This chain uses TRBV5-4 with TRBJ2-2; 10 nucleotides line up with TRBD2. V shed 4 bases, J shed 2 bases, and the junction held 5 bases outside the gene matches. CDR3 length: 16 residues. In germline, CDR1 is SGHNT, CDR2 YYREEE (reference sequence). This CDR3 reads CASSPGLAINTGELFF. CDR3 coding DNA: TGTGCCAGCAGCCCGGGACTAGCGATAAACACCGGGGAGCTGTTTTTT.

J is TRBJ2-5 and V is TRBV2; D gene unclear. Germline V gene sequence: CDR1 SNHLY, CDR2 FYNNEI. The V gene lost 3 bases and the J gene lost 0 bases, with 2 bases spanning the gap. The CDR3 extends over 12 amino acids. The CDR3 region is CASSEDQETQYF. The CDR3 DNA reads as TGTGCCAGCAGTGAGGACCAAGAGACCCAGTACTTC.

DNA for the CDR3: TGTGCCAGCCTTTGGGCGGCCCCCGGGGAGACCCAGTACTTC. It codes for CASLWAAPGETQYF. The gene calls are TRBV6-1 and TRBJ2-5; no reliable D call. V was shortened by 8 bases and J by 5 bases, with 18 bases between the two germline ends. Germline V CDR1 and CDR2: MNHNS, SASEGT. The CDR3 has 14 amino acids.

The gene calls are TRBV29-1 and TRBJ2-5; D is undetermined. The CDR3 is made up of 11 amino acids. V gave up 5 bases and J gave up 5 bases, with 9 bases separating them. The germline V gene has CDR1 SQVTM and CDR2 ANQGSEA. The CDR3 protein is CSVRFGETQYF. The CDR3 nucleotides read TGCAGCGTTCGGTTTGGGGAGACCCAGTACTTC.

This chain links TRBV7-9 with TRBJ2-5; TRBD2 is a possible D gene (6 bases). CDR3 length: 16 residues. Germline CDR1 is SEHNR and CDR2 is FQNEAQ (reference sequence). With 4 bases removed from V and 4 bases from J, the gap between germline ends came to 19 bases. CDR3 region: CASSSWEEPFLETQYF. The CDR3 DNA reads as TGTGCCAGCAGCTCCTGGGAGGAGCCTTTCCTAGAGACCCAGTACTTC. The full variable domain, in which reference TRBV7-9 and TRBJ2-5 provide the parts outside the CDR3, is DTGVSQNPRHKITKRGQNVTFRCDPISEHNRLYWYRQTLGQGPEFLTYFQNEAQLEKSRLLSDRFSAERPKGSFSTLEIQRTEQGDSAMYLCASSSWEEPFLETQYFGPGTRLLVL.

V gene TRBV12-3 or TRBV12-4 combines with J gene TRBJ2-5; possible D gene TRBD1, 5 bases. The V gene lost 5 bases and the J gene lost 7 bases, with 14 bases spanning the gap. This CDR3 is 13 amino acids long. This chain's CDR3 is CASSPSGLPTQYF. DNA of the CDR3: TGTGCCAGCAGTCCGTCAGGGTTACCGACCCAGTACTTC.

The rearrangement joins TRBV4-1 to TRBJ2-5; possibly TRBD2 for D (5 bases). The germline V gene has CDR1 MGHRA and CDR2 YSYEKL. This CDR3 contains 14 residues. V was shortened by 4 bases and J by 2 bases, with 11 bases between the two germline ends. CDR3 protein: CASSPGIFQETQYF. In DNA, the CDR3 is TGCGCCAGCAGCCCCGGGATATTTCAAGAGACCCAGTACTTC.

This chain connects TRBV6-1 to TRBJ2-7, with D tentatively TRBD1 or TRBD2 (6 bases each). This CDR3 is built from 14 residues. The germline CDR1 and CDR2 sequences are MNHNS and SASEGT. V lost 0 bases, J lost 5 bases, and 11 bases lay in between. CDR3 sequence reads: CASSEAGGRDEQYV. CDR3 nucleotides: TGTGCCAGCAGTGAAGCCGGGGGCAGGGACGAGCAGTACGTC.

Only one count was recorded for this clonotype. The chain uses TRBV2 and TRBJ1-6; D ambiguous. The V and J ends lost 5 bases and 7 bases respectively, with 12 bases between them. The CDR3 length is 14 residues. Germline V gives CDR1 SNHLY, CDR2 FYNNEI. Here the CDR3 reads CASSLAERNSPLHF. The CDR3 coding sequence is TGTGCCAGCAGTCTCGCGGAGCGAAATTCACCCCTCCACTTT.

The chain recombines TRBV23-1 with TRBJ1-6; perhaps TRBD1 as D (5 bases). TRBV23-1 is classed as an ORF, of uncertain function. The CDR3 has 17 residues. Trimming took 3 bases from V and 8 from J, leaving 20 bases between them. The CDR3 sequence: CASSQGGVRHRYSPLHF. CDR3 DNA: TGCGCCAGCAGTCAGGGGGGGGTGAGACACAGGTATTCACCCCTCCACTTT.

The chain employs TRBV3-1 and TRBJ1-5; D is unclear. CDR3 length: 14 amino acids. CDR1 is LGHDT and CDR2 is YNNKEL in the germline V gene (reference sequence). V dropped 3 bases and J dropped 2 bases, with 8 bases sitting between them. The CDR3 DNA reads TGTGCCAGCAGCCATGCTGAGGGCAATCAGCCCCAGCATTTT. It codes for CASSHAEGNQPQHF.

The rearrangement uses TRBV27 and TRBJ1-2; D not certain. The germline V and J ends were trimmed by 4 bases and 2 bases, with 5 bases remaining between them. The CDR3 sequence is 12 residues long. Germline V gene data show CDR1 as MNHEY and CDR2 as SMNVEV (reference sequence). CDR3 in amino acids: CASSSDNYGYTF. The CDR3 bases are TGTGCCAGCAGTTCTGACAACTATGGCTACACCTTC.

The V and J genes are TRBV12-3 or TRBV12-4 and TRBJ2-7; 8 bases line up with TRBD2. J lost 4 bases, V lost 3 bases, and 2 bases had no gene match. The CDR3 runs to 13 residues. The CDR3 DNA follows: TGTGCCAGCAGTTTGACGGGGGGGTACGAGCAGTACGTC. Its protein product is CASSLTGGYEQYV.

The V gene is TRBV7-2, the J gene TRBJ1-4, with 9 bases identical to TRBD1. Per germline, CDR1 SGHTA and CDR2 FQGNSA. CDR3 size: 17 residues. V gave up 5 bases and J gave up 4 bases; unmatched junction bases: 11. CDR3 DNA: TGTGCCAGCAGCCCAGGGACAGGGAGGTTGGGTAATGAAAAACTGTTTTTT. Protein sequence: CASSPGTGRLGNEKLFF.

This clonotype was found a few times. The chain links TRBV11-2 to TRBJ2-7; the D is unclear. Germline V gene data show CDR1 as SGHAT and CDR2 as FQNNGV. This CDR3 is built from 11 residues. V lost 0 bases, J lost 3 bases, and 0 bases lay in between. DNA for the CDR3: TGTGCCAGCAGCTTAGACTACGAGCAGTACTTC. Its protein is CASSLDYEQYF.

The chain joins TRBV2 to TRBJ2-1; D assignment may be TRBD1 or TRBD2 (5 bases each). V gave up 7 bases and J gave up 0 bases, with 10 bases separating them. The germline gives CDR1 SNHLY, CDR2 FYNNEI. This CDR3 region has 14 residues. The CDR3 DNA reads TGTGCCAGCATTGGGGGAAGCTCCTACAATGAGCAGTTCTTC. Amino acids: CASIGGSSYNEQFF.

This rearrangement joins TRBV27 to TRBJ1-5; unclear D gene. The CDR3 contains 17 residues. The V gene lost 6 bases and the J gene lost 1 base, with 19 bases spanning the gap. Germline CDR1 reads MNHEY; CDR2 reads SMNVEV (reference sequence). CDR3 sequence (DNA): TGTGCCAGCAGCGCCCTCGCCGACGTCAGCAGCAATCAGCCCCAGCATTTT. This gives the protein CASSALADVSSNQPQHF.

The chain carries TRBV29-1 and TRBJ2-1; 10 nucleotides agree with TRBD1. CDR3 length: 16 amino acids. Germline V gives CDR1 SQVTM, CDR2 ANQGSEA. J gave up 0 bases and V 3 bases, and 5 bases lay outside the gene matches. CDR3 protein: CSVEGTGAHSYNEQFF. The CDR3 DNA sequence: TGCAGCGTTGAGGGGACAGGGGCGCACTCCTACAATGAGCAGTTCTTC.